These 9 T cell receptor beta chains share one sample of origin, sequenced in a study of beta chain features in type 1 diabetes. Every isolated RNA sample was fully reverse transcribed, so sequencing captured expressed TCRB transcripts. Profiling relied on immunoSEQ multiplex PCR, and the TCRdb table lists in-frame clones only, not all of them. The data contain about 140,000 clones, less than 9% of them singletons. Material: central memory CD4+ T cells from blood. Receptor source: a woman aged 30 to 39 in good health.

The V call is TRBV7-2, the J call TRBJ2-5, with 11 bases fitting TRBD2. Germline CDR1 and CDR2: SGHTA and FQGNSA. The CDR3 is 15 amino acids. V lost 1 base to trimming and J lost 5 bases; unmatched junction nucleotides: 3. The CDR3 reads CASSLGSGRVETQYF. CDR3 sequence (DNA): TGTGCCAGCAGCTTAGGTAGCGGGAGGGTGGAGACCCAGTACTTC. Full variable domain (outside the CDR3, taken from reference TRBV7-2 and TRBJ2-5): GAGVSQSPSNKVTEKGKDVELRCDPISGHTALYWYRQSLGQGLEFLIYFQGNSAPDKSGLPSDRFSAERTGGSVSTLTIQRTQQEDSAVYLCASSLGSGRVETQYFGPGTRLLVL.

This clone has just a few counts. This chain joins TRBV6-1 and TRBJ1-5; D might be TRBD1 (6 bases). The V end lost 5 bases, the J end lost 2 bases, and 13 bases lay between the germline ends. CDR3 length: 15 residues. CDR1 is MNHNS, CDR2 SASEGT, per germline. CDR3 residues: CASSRGADGNQPQHF. In DNA form, the CDR3 reads TGTGCCAGCAGTCGGGGGGCTGACGGCAATCAGCCCCAGCATTTT.

The J gene is TRBJ2-1, the V gene TRBV7-9; D remains ambiguous. This CDR3 region has 15 residues. Trimming left V 1 base short and J 0 bases short, with 7 bases between. Germline V gene lookup returns CDR1 SEHNR and CDR2 FQNEAQ (reference sequence). The CDR3 region has the DNA TGTGCCAGCAGCTTAGAAAGCCTCTCCTACAATGAGCAGTTCTTC. Amino acid sequence: CASSLESLSYNEQFF. Using reference TRBV7-9 and TRBJ2-1 for the parts outside the CDR3, the full variable domain is DTGVSQNPRHKITKRGQNVTFRCDPISEHNRLYWYRQTLGQGPEFLTYFQNEAQLEKSRLLSDRFSAERPKGSFSTLEIQRTEQGDSAMYLCASSLESLSYNEQFFGPGTRLTVL.

DNA for the CDR3: TGCGCCAGCAGCCCCCCGGACGTACCTGCGGGTGAGCAGTTCTTC. Amino acids: CASSPPDVPAGEQFF. The chain joins TRBV5-1 to TRBJ2-1; tentative D call: TRBD2 (5 bases). Germline V gene sequence: CDR1 SGHRS, CDR2 YFSETQ. The CDR3 totals 15 residues. The V gene lost 4 bases and the J gene lost 9 bases, with 20 bases spanning the gap.

This clone was seen a few times. The chain uses TRBV6-6 and TRBJ2-6; TRBD1 might be the D (5 bases). The germline CDR1 and CDR2 sequences are MNHNY and SVGAGI (reference sequence). The CDR3 runs to 14 residues. Trimming stripped 6 bases from V and 0 bases from J, with 6 bases between. CDR3 sequence (DNA): TGTGCCAGCAGAGACAGCTCTGGGGCCAACGTCCTGACTTTC. Amino acid sequence: CASRDSSGANVLTF.

This clone was seen only a few times. This chain links TRBV5-1 with TRBJ2-6; 7 bases match TRBD1. This CDR3 spans 15 amino acids. J lost 1 base, V lost 3 bases, and 1 base had no gene match. The germline V gene encodes CDR1 SGHRS and CDR2 YFSETQ. The CDR3 DNA follows: TGCGCCAGCAGCTCAGGGGGTTCTGGGGCCAACGTCCTGACTTTC. It yields the protein CASSSGGSGANVLTF.

The gene calls are TRBV4-1 and TRBJ2-1, with 7 bases lining up with TRBD1. The length of the CDR3 is 15 residues. V gave up 0 bases and J gave up 9 bases; unmatched junction bases: 8. Germline loops: CDR1 MGHRA, CDR2 YSYEKL. DNA of the CDR3: TGCGCCAGCAGCCAAGATAACCGACAGGGCCGTGAGCAGTTCTTC. Its protein product is CASSQDNRQGREQFF.

This clone was counted only a few times. The chain couples TRBV7-3 to TRBJ2-2; no clear D gene. Trimming left V 3 bases short and J 5 bases short, with 10 bases between. The CDR3 is made up of 14 amino acids. Germline CDR1 and CDR2: SGHTA and FQGTGA. CDR3 amino acids: CASSFSPRTGELFF. In DNA, the CDR3 is TGTGCCAGCAGCTTCAGCCCTAGGACCGGGGAGCTGTTTTTT.

This clone came up a few times. The chain couples TRBV28 to TRBJ1-4; 9 bases line up with TRBD1. Germline CDR1 is MDHEN and CDR2 is SYDVKM. The J segment lost 4 bases and the V segment lost 6 bases, leaving 9 bases of the junction unmatched. This CDR3 region has 16 residues. The CDR3 DNA sequence: TGTGCCAGCAGAACACAGGGGGCGCTGGGTAATGAAAAACTGTTTTTT. It specifies CASRTQGALGNEKLFF.